These 9 T cell receptor beta chains were all obtained from the same sample, sequenced in a study of blood T cells in healthy people across ages. PCR was performed a second time for 7 to 11 cycles using a sample-barcoded 5' primer and a J-beta primer mix. Each CDR3 protein is one row after TCRdb ran MiXCR on the 5' RACE reads. The profile shows over a million distinct CDR3 sequences, around 40% of them singletons. Sequenced input: blood. The receptor set was obtained from a woman between 18 and 29 years old in good health.

CDR3 loop: CASSLYASGGGGTQYF. The CDR3 region has the DNA TGTGCCAGCAGCTTATACGCTAGCGGGGGAGGAGGTACGCAGTATTTT. This chain uses TRBV7-9 with TRBJ2-3; TRBD2 agrees at 10 bases. The CDR3 totals 16 residues. V lost 2 bases to trimming and J lost 8 bases; unmatched junction nucleotides: 10. Germline CDR1 reads SEHNR; CDR2 reads FQNEAQ (reference sequence).

V is TRBV27 and J is TRBJ2-1; perhaps TRBD2 as D (6 bases). Germline V gene lookup returns CDR1 MNHEY and CDR2 SMNVEV (reference sequence). CDR3 length equals 13 residues. V was cut by 10 bases and J by 3 bases, with 13 bases left in between. Here the CDR3 DNA reads TGTGCCACTGCGCGGGGTGGCTACAATGAGCAGTTCTTC. Translated, it gives CATARGGYNEQFF.

J is TRBJ2-1 and V is TRBV5-1, with 10 bases aligning to TRBD2. The tail of the sequence fits TRBJ2-7 better, so the J call may be wrong. Germline V gene lookup returns CDR1 SGHRS and CDR2 YFSETQ. The CDR3 sequence is 15 residues long. The CDR3, as DNA: TGCGCCAGCCTCCCTCTAGCGGGAGACTACAATAAGCAGTACTTC. Protein sequence: CASLPLAGDYNKQYF.

This rearrangement joins TRBV7-9 to TRBJ2-5, with D unclear. Germline CDR1 is SEHNR and CDR2 is FQNEAQ (reference sequence). This CDR3 region has 12 residues. The DNA for the CDR3 is TGTTCCTGCAGCCTTAGAAAAGAGACCCAGTACTTC. Its protein is CSCSLRKETQYF.

J is TRBJ2-1 and V is TRBV5-6; 9 bases map to TRBD2. Germline CDR1 reads SGHDT; CDR2 reads YYEEEE. Trimming removed 4 bases from V and 9 bases from J; junction bases left unmatched: 8. The CDR3 length is 14 residues. For the CDR3, the DNA is TGTGCCAGCAGCGCGAGCGGGGGGTCAAGTGAGCAGTTCTTC. Translating gives CASSASGGSSEQFF.

There are a few counts of this clonotype. The chain has TRBV7-2 and TRBJ2-3; D possibly corresponds to TRBD1 (5 bases). The length of the CDR3 is 13 residues. The germline CDR1 and CDR2 sequences are SGHTA and FQGNSA. V was clipped by 9 bases and J by 2 bases, with 12 bases between them. The CDR3 sequence: CASTYRNTDTQYF. The CDR3 DNA reads TGTGCCAGTACATACAGGAACACAGATACGCAGTATTTT.

J is TRBJ2-4 and V is TRBV7-2; 9 positions agree with TRBD2. The J call may be faulty, since TRBJ2-5 better matches the DNA end. The CDR3 has 16 residues. Germline V gene lookup returns CDR1 SGHTA and CDR2 FQGNSA. CDR3 in DNA: TGTGCCAGCAGCTTATTAGCGGGAGACCCCGTGGAGACCCAGTACTTC. The encoded protein is CASSLLAGDPVETQYF.

This clonotype was counted only a few times. The chain uses TRBV12-3 or TRBV12-4 and TRBJ1-6, with D possibly matching TRBD1 (5 bases). This CDR3 is 17 amino acids long. The V gene lost 2 bases and the J gene lost 6 bases, with 17 bases spanning the gap. The CDR3 protein is CASSLWGRTELNSPLHF. The CDR3 region has the DNA TGTGCCAGCAGTTTATGGGGGAGGACCGAACTTAATTCACCCCTCCACTTT.

As regards this clonotype: The junction departs from the called germline gene at one end, perhaps through a read error. The chain uses TRBV20-1 and TRBJ2-7, with TRBD2 as a possible D gene (6 bases). The germline CDR1 and CDR2 sequences are DFQATT and SNEGSKA (reference sequence). This CDR3 is 17 amino acids long. In nucleotides, the CDR3 is TGCAATGCTAGAGATCCCCCAACTAGCAGGAGGGACTACGAGCAGTACTTC. This encodes CNARDPPTSRRDYEQYF.